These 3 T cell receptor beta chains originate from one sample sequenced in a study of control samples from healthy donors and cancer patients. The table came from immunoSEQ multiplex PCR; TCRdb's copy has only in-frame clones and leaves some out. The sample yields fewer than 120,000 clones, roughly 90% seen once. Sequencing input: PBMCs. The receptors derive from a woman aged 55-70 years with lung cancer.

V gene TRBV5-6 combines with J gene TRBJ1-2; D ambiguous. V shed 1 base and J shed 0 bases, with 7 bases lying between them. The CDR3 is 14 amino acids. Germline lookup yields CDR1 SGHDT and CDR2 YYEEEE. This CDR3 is CASSLRLSNYGYTF. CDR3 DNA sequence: TGTGCCAGCAGCTTGCGCTTGTCTAACTATGGCTACACCTTC.

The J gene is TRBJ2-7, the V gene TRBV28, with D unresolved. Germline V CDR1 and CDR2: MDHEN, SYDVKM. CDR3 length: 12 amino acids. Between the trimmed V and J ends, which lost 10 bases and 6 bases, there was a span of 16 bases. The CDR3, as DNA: TGTGCCACCGGACCTCCCATGGGCGAGCAGTACTTC. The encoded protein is CATGPPMGEQYF.

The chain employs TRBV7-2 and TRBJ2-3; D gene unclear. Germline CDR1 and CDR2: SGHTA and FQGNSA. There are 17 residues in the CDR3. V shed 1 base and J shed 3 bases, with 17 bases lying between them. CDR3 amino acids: CASSLVPKGSGTDTQYF. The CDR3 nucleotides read TGTGCCAGCAGCTTAGTTCCGAAAGGGTCAGGAACAGATACGCAGTATTTT. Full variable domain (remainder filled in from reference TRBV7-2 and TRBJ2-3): GAGVSQSPSNKVTEKGKDVELRCDPISGHTALYWYRQSLGQGLEFLIYFQGNSAPDKSGLPSDRFSAERTGGSVSTLTIQRTQQEDSAVYLCASSLVPKGSGTDTQYFGPGTRLTVL.